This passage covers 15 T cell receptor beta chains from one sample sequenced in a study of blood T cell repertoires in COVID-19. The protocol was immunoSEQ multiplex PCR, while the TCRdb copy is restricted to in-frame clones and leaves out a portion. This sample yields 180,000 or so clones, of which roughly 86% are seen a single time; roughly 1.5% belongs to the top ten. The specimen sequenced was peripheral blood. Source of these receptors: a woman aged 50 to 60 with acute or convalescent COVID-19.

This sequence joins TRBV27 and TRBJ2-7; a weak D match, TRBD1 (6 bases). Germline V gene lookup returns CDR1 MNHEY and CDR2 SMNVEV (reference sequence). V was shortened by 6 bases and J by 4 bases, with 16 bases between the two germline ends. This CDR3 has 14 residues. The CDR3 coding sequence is TGTGCCAGCAGCCCACGGGACATAACGTACGAGCAGTACTTC. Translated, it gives CASSPRDITYEQYF.

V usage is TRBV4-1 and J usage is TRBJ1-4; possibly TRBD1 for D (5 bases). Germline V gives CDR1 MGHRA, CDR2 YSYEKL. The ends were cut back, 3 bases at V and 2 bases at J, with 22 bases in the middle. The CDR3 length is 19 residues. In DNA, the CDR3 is TGCGCCAGCAGCCATCCCAAAAGGGGCAGTGGAGATACTAATGAAAAACTGTTTTTT. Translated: CASSHPKRGSGDTNEKLFF.

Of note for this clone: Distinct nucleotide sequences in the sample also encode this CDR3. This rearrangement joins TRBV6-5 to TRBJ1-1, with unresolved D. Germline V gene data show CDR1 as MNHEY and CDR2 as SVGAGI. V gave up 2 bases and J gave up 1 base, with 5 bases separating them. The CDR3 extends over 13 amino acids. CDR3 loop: CASSYGENTEAFF. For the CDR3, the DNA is TGTGCCAGCAGTTACGGAGAGAACACTGAAGCTTTCTTT.

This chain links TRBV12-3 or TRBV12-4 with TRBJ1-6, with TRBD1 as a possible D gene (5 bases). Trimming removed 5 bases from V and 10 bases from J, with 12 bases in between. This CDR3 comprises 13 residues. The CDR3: CASSPQGESPLHF. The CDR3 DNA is TGTGCCAGCAGTCCCCAGGGTGAGTCACCCCTCCACTTT.

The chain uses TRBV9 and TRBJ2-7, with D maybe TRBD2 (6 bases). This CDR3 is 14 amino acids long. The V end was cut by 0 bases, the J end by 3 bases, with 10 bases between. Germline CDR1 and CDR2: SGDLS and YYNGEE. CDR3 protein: CASSVGLSGYEQYF. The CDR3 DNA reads TGTGCCAGCAGCGTAGGGCTTAGCGGCTACGAGCAGTACTTC.

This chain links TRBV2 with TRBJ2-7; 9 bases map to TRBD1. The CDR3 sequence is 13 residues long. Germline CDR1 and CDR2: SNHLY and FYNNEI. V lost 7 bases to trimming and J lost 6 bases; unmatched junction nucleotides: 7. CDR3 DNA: TGTGCCAGCATTGACAGGGGGTCCGGCGAGCAGTACTTC. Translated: CASIDRGSGEQYF.

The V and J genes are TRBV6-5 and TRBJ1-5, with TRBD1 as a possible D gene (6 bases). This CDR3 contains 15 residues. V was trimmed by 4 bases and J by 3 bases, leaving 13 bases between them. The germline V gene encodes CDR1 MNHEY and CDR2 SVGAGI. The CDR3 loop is CASSSLGDTNQPQHF. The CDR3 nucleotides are TGTGCCAGCAGTTCTTTAGGGGACACCAATCAGCCCCAGCATTTT.

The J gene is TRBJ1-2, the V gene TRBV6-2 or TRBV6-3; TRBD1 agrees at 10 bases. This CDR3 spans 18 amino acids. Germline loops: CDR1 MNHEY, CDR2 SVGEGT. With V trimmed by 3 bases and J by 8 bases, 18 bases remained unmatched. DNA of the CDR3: TGTGCCAGCAGTTATCAAACCGGGACAGGGGACAGGGCGTCGGGCTACACCTTC. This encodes CASSYQTGTGDRASGYTF.

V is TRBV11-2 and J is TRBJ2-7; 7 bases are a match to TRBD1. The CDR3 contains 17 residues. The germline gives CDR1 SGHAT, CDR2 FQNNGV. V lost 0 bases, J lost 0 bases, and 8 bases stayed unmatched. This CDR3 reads CASSLDQAGGVSYEQYF. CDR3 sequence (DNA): TGTGCCAGCAGCTTAGATCAGGCAGGGGGAGTCTCCTACGAGCAGTACTTC.

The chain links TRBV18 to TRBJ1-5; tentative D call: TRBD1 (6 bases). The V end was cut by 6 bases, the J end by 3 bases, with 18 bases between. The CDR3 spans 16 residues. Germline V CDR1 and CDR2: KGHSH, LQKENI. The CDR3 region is CASSQGQLGNNQPQHF. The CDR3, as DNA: TGTGCCAGCTCGCAGGGGCAGTTGGGTAACAATCAGCCCCAGCATTTT.

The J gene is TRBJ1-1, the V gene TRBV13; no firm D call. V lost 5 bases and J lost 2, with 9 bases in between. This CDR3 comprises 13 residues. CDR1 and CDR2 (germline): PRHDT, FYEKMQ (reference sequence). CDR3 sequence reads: CASSASVNTEAFF. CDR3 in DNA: TGTGCCAGCAGCGCCTCAGTAAACACTGAAGCTTTCTTT.

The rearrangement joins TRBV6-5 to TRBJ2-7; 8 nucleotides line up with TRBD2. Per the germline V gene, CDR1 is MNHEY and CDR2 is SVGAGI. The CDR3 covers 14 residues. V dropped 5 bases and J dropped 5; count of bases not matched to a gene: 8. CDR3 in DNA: TGTGCCAGCAGTACCCGACTAGCGAGAAACGAGCAGTACTTC. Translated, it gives CASSTRLARNEQYF.

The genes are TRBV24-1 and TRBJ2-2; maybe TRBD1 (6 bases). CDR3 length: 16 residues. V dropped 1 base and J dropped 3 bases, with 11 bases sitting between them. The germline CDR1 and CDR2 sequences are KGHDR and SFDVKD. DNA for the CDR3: TGTGCCACCAGTGATTTAAGGGGGTCGGACACCGGGGAGCTGTTTTTT. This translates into CATSDLRGSDTGELFF.

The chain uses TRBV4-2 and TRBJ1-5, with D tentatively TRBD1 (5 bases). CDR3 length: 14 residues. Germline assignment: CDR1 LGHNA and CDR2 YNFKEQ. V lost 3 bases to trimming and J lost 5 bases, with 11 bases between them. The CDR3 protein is CASSQGSGDQPQHF. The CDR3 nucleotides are TGTGCCAGCAGCCAGGGGTCGGGGGATCAGCCCCAGCATTTT.

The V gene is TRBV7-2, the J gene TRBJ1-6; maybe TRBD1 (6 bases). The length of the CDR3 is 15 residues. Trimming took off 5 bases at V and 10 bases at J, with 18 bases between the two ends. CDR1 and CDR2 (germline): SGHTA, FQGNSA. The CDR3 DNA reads TGTGCCAGCAGCGGAAGGACAGCGGTAGGATCACCCCTCCACTTT. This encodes CASSGRTAVGSPLHF.